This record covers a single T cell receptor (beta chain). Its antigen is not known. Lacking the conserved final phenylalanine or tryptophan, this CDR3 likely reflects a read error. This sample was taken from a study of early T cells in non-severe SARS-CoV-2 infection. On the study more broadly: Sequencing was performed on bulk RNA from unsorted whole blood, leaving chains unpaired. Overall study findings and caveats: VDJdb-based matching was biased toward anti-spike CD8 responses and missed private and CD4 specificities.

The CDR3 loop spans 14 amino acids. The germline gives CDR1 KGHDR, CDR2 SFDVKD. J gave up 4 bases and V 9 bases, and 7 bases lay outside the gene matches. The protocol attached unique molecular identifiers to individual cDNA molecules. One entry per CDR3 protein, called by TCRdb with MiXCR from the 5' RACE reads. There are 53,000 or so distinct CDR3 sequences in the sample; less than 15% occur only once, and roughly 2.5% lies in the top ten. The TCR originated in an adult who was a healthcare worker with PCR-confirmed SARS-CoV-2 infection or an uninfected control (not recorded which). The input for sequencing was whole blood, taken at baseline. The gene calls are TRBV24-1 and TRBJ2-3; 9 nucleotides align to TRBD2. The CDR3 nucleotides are TGTGCCACCTCAGGGGAGCGGGAGGCAGATACGCAGTATTCT. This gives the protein CATSGEREADTQYS.